This entry lists 16 T cell receptor beta chains sequenced from one sample in a study of synovial regulatory T cells in juvenile arthritis. Measured with immunoSEQ multiplex PCR; TCRdb has only the in-frame clones, and not every one. Recorded for this sample: over 7,500 clones. Sequencing input: Treg cells from blood. Subset reported: remaining (HLA-DR-negative) circulating blood Treg cells. The receptors originated from a donor under 30 with juvenile idiopathic arthritis.

V usage is TRBV7-2 and J usage is TRBJ1-5. This CDR3 comprises 13 residues. No DNA appears here. CDR1 and CDR2 (germline): SGHTA, FQGNSA. CDR3: CASSLAEAQPQHF.

The chain carries TRBV30 and TRBJ2-3; as DNA is missing, the TRBD1 call by TCRdb cannot be tested. This CDR3 is built from 11 residues. No coding sequence is recorded. The germline V gene encodes CDR1 GTSNPN and CDR2 SVGIG (reference sequence). The CDR3 loop reads CASLGQVTQYF.

The rearrangement links TRBV6-5 to TRBJ2-3; with no DNA, the TCRdb D assignment of TRBD2 cannot be verified. The germline gives CDR1 MNHEY, CDR2 SVGAGI. The CDR3 consists of 14 residues. The nucleotide record is missing. CDR3 in amino acids: CASSSIAFTDTQYF.

V gene TRBV18 combines with J gene TRBJ2-7; TCRdb names TRBD1, which stays unverified in the absence of DNA. CDR1 is KGHSH, CDR2 LQKENI, per germline. The length of the CDR3 is 18 residues. A DNA sequence was not provided. The chain's CDR3 is CASSPWGQGFTSSYEQYF.

This rearrangement joins TRBV4-3 to TRBJ1-4; checking the TCRdb D call of TRBD1 is not possible without DNA. Germline assignment: CDR1 LGHNA and CDR2 YSLEER. The CDR3 loop spans 17 amino acids. The entry carries no DNA sequence. CDR3 in amino acids: CASSQTTEQGVREKLFF.

The chain uses TRBV6-6 and TRBJ1-1; there is no DNA to check the TCRdb D call of TRBD1. This CDR3 has 15 amino acids. The nucleotide record is missing. Germline V gives CDR1 MNHNY, CDR2 SVGAGI (reference sequence). The CDR3 loop is CASSIQGAVNTEAFF.

The genes are TRBV15 and TRBJ2-3; TCRdb gives TRBD2 as the D gene, but with no DNA this cannot be confirmed. The germline gives CDR1 LNHNV, CDR2 YYDKDF (reference sequence). This CDR3 comprises 16 residues. No DNA is given. CDR3 in amino acids: CATSDTLAEVTDTQYF.

The V and J genes are TRBV13 and TRBJ2-7. Germline V lookup: CDR1 PRHDT, CDR2 FYEKMQ (reference sequence). This CDR3 has 15 amino acids. No DNA has been recorded. The CDR3: CASSLGERPTYEQYF.

The chain employs TRBV5-1 and TRBJ2-1; the D call of TRBD1 rests on TCRdb alone, since no DNA is present to check it. CDR3 size: 13 residues. No DNA appears here. The germline CDR1 and CDR2 sequences are SGHRS and YFSETQ. The CDR3 here is CASSFRDSGEQFF.

The V and J genes are TRBV7-2 and TRBJ1-4; the TCRdb call, TRBD1, lacks DNA for checking. Germline V gives CDR1 SGHTA, CDR2 FQGNSA. The CDR3 consists of 16 residues. Only the protein sequence is given. CDR3: CASSRGWTGMGEKLFF.

V and J are TRBV6-5 and TRBJ2-7; checking the TCRdb D call of TRBD2 is not possible without DNA. Germline assignment: CDR1 MNHEY and CDR2 SVGAGI. This CDR3 has 14 residues. The DNA is unrecorded. The CDR3 loop reads CASGRGRDLYEQYF.

The V call is TRBV18, the J call TRBJ2-3; there is no DNA to check the TCRdb D call of TRBD2. Germline loops: CDR1 KGHSH, CDR2 LQKENI. The CDR3 covers 17 residues. There is no recorded DNA. The CDR3 protein is CASSPLDPSASTDTQYF.

The chain employs TRBV4-1 and TRBJ2-3. In germline, CDR1 is MGHRA, CDR2 YSYEKL. There are 16 residues in the CDR3. DNA is not recorded here. CDR3 protein: CASSQDWGLWADTQYF.

This rearrangement joins TRBV6-5 to TRBJ1-1; TCRdb designates TRBD1, a call that cannot be tested without DNA. The CDR3 has 15 residues. The nucleotide record is missing. Germline CDR1 reads MNHEY; CDR2 reads SVGAGI. CDR3 residues: CASSYSLDRGTEAFF.

The V gene is TRBV14, the J gene TRBJ1-6; TCRdb proposes TRBD1, but this gene call is untestable without DNA. Germline V gene sequence: CDR1 SGHDN, CDR2 FVKESK. The CDR3 contains 16 residues. The nucleotide record is missing. Here the CDR3 reads CASSLTGGSYNSPLHF.

The chain recombines TRBV18 with TRBJ1-4; no DNA is available, so the TRBD1 call from TCRdb remains unchecked. The CDR3 contains 14 residues. DNA is not recorded here. Germline V gene lookup returns CDR1 KGHSH and CDR2 LQKENI. The CDR3 loop is CASSPPLQLTQLFF.